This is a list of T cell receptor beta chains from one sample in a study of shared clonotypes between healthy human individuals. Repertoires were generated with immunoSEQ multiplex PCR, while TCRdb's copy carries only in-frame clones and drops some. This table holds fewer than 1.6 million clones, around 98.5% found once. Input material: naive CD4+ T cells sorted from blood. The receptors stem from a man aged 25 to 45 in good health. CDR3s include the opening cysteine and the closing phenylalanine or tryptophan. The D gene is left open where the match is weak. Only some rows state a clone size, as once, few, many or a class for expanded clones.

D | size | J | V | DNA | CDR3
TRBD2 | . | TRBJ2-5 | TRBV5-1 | TGCGCCAGCAGCCCCCCGTCTAGCGGGAGGGAGACCCAGTACTTC | CASSPPSSGRETQYF
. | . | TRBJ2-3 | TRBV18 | TGTGCCAGCTCACCAACCGGGATCCAGCAGATCACAGATACGCAGTATTTT | CASSPTGIQQITDTQYF
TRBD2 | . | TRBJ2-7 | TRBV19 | TGTGCCAGTAGTATAGGCGGGGGGCCCACCTACGAGCAGTACTTC | CASSIGGGPTYEQYF
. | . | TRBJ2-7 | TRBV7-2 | TGTGCCAGCAGCTCCCCCCCTGGACGTTCGGCTTCCTACGAGCAGTACTTC | CASSSPPGRSASYEQYF
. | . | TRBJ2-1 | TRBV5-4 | TGTGCCAGCAGACCAACCAGGGGAGGATACAATGAGCAGTTCTTC | CASRPTRGGYNEQFF
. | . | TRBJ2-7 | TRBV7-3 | TGTGCCAGCAGCCCCCACATTGGGTACGAGCAGTACTTC | CASSPHIGYEQYF
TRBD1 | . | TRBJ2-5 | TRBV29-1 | TGCAGCGTTAGATCCCGGGACAGGGAGGGGACCCAGTACTTC | CSVRSRDREGTQYF
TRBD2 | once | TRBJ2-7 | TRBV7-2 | TGTGCCAGCAGCTACCTCGGGGGGTTGACAAATCCCTACGAGCAGTACTTC | CASSYLGGLTNPYEQYF
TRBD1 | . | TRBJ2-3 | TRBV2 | TGTGCCAGCAGAAGAAGTCAGGGGGCCGGGACAGATACGCAGTATTTT | CASRRSQGAGTDTQYF
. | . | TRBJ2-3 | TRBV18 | TGTGCCAGCTCACCAGTGCTGGGGAACACAGATACGCAGTATTTT | CASSPVLGNTDTQYF
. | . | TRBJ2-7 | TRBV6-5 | TGTGCCAGCAGTTACACGGGACTTCTCTACGAGCAGTACTTC | CASSYTGLLYEQYF
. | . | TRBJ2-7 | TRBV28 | TGTGCCAGCAGTAATTGGGGGCCTCCATACGAGCAGTACTTC | CASSNWGPPYEQYF
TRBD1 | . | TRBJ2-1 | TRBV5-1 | TGCGCCAGCAGCCAAATACAGGGGATGGGTTACAATGAGCAGTTCTTC | CASSQIQGMGYNEQFF
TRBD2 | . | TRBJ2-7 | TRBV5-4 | TGTGCCAGCAGCCTGACTAGCGGAAAACAGTACTTC | CASSLTSGKQYF
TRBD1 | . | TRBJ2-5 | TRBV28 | TGTGCCAGCAGTTTAGACAGGGGTAGTGGGGAGACCCAGTACTTC | CASSLDRGSGETQYF
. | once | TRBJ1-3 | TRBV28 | TGTGCCAGCGGCTCACAGGGATCTGGAAACACCATATATTTT | CASGSQGSGNTIYF
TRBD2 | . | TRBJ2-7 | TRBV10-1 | TGCGCCAGCATGGAACCACCTAGCGGGAGGTGGTACGAGCAGTACTTC | CASMEPPSGRWYEQYF
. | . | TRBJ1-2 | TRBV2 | TGTGCCAGCAGTTCTTCACCTTTCAACTATGGCTACACCTTC | CASSSSPFNYGYTF
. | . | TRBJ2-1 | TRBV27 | TGTGCCAGCAGTTTGTATGTGACAGGTCCACTGGGGGAGCAGTTCTTC | CASSLYVTGPLGEQFF
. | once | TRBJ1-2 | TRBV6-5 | TGTGCCAGCAGTAACGGGGCAGGGTATGATGGCTACACCTTC | CASSNGAGYDGYTF
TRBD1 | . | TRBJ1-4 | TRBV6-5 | TGTGCCAGCAGCCACCAGGGGGTAAATGAAAAACTGTTTTTT | CASSHQGVNEKLFF
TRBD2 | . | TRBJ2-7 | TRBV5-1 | TGCGCCAGCAGACTAGCGGGAGTGAATGAGCAGTACTTC | CASRLAGVNEQYF
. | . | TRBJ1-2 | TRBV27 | TGTGCCAGCAGTTTATCGGGCAGGAACAACTATGGCTACACCTTC | CASSLSGRNNYGYTF
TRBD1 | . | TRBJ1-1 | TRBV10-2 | TGCGCCAGCAAAGGACAGGGGTTGAACACTGAAGCTTTCTTT | CASKGQGLNTEAFF
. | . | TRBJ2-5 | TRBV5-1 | TGCGCCAGCAGCTTGGGGCCGGTCGGCCAAGAGACCCAGTACTTC | CASSLGPVGQETQYF
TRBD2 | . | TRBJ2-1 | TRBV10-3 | TGTGCCATCGCGGGAATAGCGGGAGCTAATGAGCAGTTCTTC | CAIAGIAGANEQFF
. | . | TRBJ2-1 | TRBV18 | TGTGCCAGCTCACGGAACAATGAGCAGTTCTTC | CASSRNNEQFF
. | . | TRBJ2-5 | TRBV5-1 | TGCGCCAGCAGCGGGGGGACAGCCGAAGAGACCCAGTACTTC | CASSGGTAEETQYF
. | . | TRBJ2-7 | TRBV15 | TGTGCCACCAGCAGTCCCACGAGACTAAAGATCCACGAGCAGTACTTC | CATSSPTRLKIHEQYF
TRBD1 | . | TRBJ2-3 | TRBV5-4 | TGTGCCAGCAGCTTCGGGACAGATCTGGCGACGCAGTATTTT | CASSFGTDLATQYF
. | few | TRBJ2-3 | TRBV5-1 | TGCGCCAGCAGCTTGGCAGGGAGCACAGATACGCAGTATTTT | CASSLAGSTDTQYF
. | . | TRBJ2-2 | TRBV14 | TGTGCCAGCAGCCAAGATGTCTTCACGGACAGAAACACCGGGGAGCTGTTTTTT | CASSQDVFTDRNTGELFF
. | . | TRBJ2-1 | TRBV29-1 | TGCAGCGTTGGGACCGATGCCTACAATGAGCAGTTCTTC | CSVGTDAYNEQFF
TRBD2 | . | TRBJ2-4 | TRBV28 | TGTGCCAGCAGCCGAACCGGGACTAGCCGGAACATTCAGTACTTC | CASSRTGTSRNIQYF
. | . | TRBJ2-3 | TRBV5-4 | TGTGCCAGCAGCGGAACGAAGATTGGCACAGATACGCAGTATTTT | CASSGTKIGTDTQYF
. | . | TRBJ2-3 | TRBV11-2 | TGTGCCAGCAGCATAGGTACGCAGTATTTT | CASSIGTQYF
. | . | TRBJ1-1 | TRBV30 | TGTGCCTGGAGTGCTTGGGGGAACACTGAAGCTTTCTTT | CAWSAWGNTEAFF
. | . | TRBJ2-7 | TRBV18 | TGTGCCAGCTCACAAACAGGCCCGGACCGCCCCGGGTCCTACGAGCAGTACTTC | CASSQTGPDRPGSYEQYF
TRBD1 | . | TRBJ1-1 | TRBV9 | TGTGCCAGCAGCCCGACGGGACAGGCAATGAACACTGAAGCTTTCTTT | CASSPTGQAMNTEAFF
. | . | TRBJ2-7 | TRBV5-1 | TGCGCCAGCAGCACGAACACAGGGAATCTCGAGCAGTACTTC | CASSTNTGNLEQYF
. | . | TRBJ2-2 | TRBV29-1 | TGCAGCGTTATACACCAGGATTACACCGGGGAGCTGTTTTTT | CSVIHQDYTGELFF
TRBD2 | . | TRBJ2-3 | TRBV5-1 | TGCGCCAGCAGTATCGGACTAGCGGGTACAGATACGCAGTATTTT | CASSIGLAGTDTQYF
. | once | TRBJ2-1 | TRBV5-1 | TGCGCCAGCAGCTTGGTGAGTAGCACTGAGCAGTTCTTC | CASSLVSSTEQFF
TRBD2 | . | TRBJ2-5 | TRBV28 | TGTGCTAGCAGTTTATCCTCCCAGCGGGGGATCCAAGAGACCCAGTACTTC | CASSLSSQRGIQETQYF
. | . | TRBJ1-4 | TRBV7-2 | TGTGCCAGCAGCTCCTTAGGTCGCATTAATGAAAAACTGTTTTTT | CASSSLGRINEKLFF
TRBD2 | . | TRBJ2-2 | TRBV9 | TGTGCCAGCAGCGCGCATCAGGGACTAGCGGAATCGATCGGGGAGCTGTTTTTT | CASSAHQGLAESIGELFF
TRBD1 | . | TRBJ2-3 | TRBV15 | TGTGCCACCAGCAGAGGACAGGGGGTAGGCACAGATACGCAGTATTTT | CATSRGQGVGTDTQYF
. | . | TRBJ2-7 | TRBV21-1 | TGTGCCAGCAGCAAAGGATATCCCACAGGGCCTTCCTACGAGCAGTACTTC | CASSKGYPTGPSYEQYF
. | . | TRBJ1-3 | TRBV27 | TGTGCCAGCAGTTTACGTAGCTCTGGAAACACCATATATTTT | CASSLRSSGNTIYF
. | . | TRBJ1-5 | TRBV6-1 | TGTGCCAGCATAGCAGGGGACCACCCCAATCAGCCCCAGCATTTT | CASIAGDHPNQPQHF
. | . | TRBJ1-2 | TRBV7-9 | TGTGCCAGCAGCTTAGCGTTCTATGGCTACACCTTC | CASSLAFYGYTF
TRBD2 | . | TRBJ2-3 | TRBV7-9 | TGTGCCAGCAGGTCGTTCGAAAGGCCTAGCGGGAGTAGGGCAGATACGCAGTATTTT | CASRSFERPSGSRADTQYF
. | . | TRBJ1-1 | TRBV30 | TGTGCCTGGAGCCCACAGGCTCGAAGAACAGCTTTCTTT | CAWSPQARRTAFF
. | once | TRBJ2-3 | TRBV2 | TGTGCCAGCAGTGAAGGGATTTCCACAGATACGCAGTATTTT | CASSEGISTDTQYF
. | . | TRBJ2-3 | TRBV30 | TGTGCCTGGAGTGGGAGGAGGGTGTTGGTGCACACGGGAAGAGCAGATACGCAGTATTTT | CAWSGRRVLVHTGRADTQYF